Detailed here is one T cell receptor (beta chain). These data belong to a study of blood T cell repertoires in COVID-19. The study recruited exposed participants who had met a COVID-19 case within 2 weeks before entry. The germline V gene has CDR1 LGHNA and CDR2 YSLEER. The CDR3 covers 15 residues. V was pared by 3 bases and J by 0 bases, with 1 base of the junction left unmatched. Data came from immunoSEQ multiplex PCR; TCRdb stores just in-frame clones and leaves some out. The data contain 350,000 to 500,000 clones, about 88% of them singletons. Sequenced: PBMCs or T cells enriched from blood (not recorded which). This rearrangement joins TRBV4-3 to TRBJ2-2, with TRBD1 matching over 7 bases. This clonotype was sampled from a woman younger than 30 who had been exposed to COVID-19. CDR3: CASSQDRSNTGELFF. As DNA, the CDR3 is TGCGCCAGCAGCCAGGACAGGTCGAACACCGGGGAGCTGTTTTTT.